One sample yielded the 15 T cell receptor beta chains listed below, sequenced in a study of shared clonotypes between healthy human individuals. Produced via immunoSEQ multiplex PCR; TCRdb's table is partial and in-frame only. The sample has fewer than 600,000 clones, just over 75% seen once. Material for sequencing was PBMCs. Receptor source: a woman aged 40 to 50 in good health. Some clones in this sample may be carry-over from other donors' samples.

This clone occurred a few times. The chain links TRBV5-8 to TRBJ1-5, with TRBD1 matching over 9 bases. Germline V gene lookup returns CDR1 SGHTS and CDR2 YDEGEE. Trimming took 3 bases from V and 4 from J; bases not matched to a gene: 2. This CDR3 spans 14 amino acids. CDR3 sequence (DNA): TGTGCCAGCAGCTCGACAGGGGGAAATCAGCCCCAGCATTTT. Translating gives CASSSTGGNQPQHF.

The CDR3 reads CASSLDISGNTIYF. CDR3 coding DNA: TGTGCCAGCAGCTTAGACATCTCTGGAAACACCATATATTTT. The genes are TRBV7-9 and TRBJ1-3; unclear D gene. Germline lookup yields CDR1 SEHNR and CDR2 FQNEAQ (reference sequence). The CDR3 runs 14 residues. V lost 1 base, J lost 0 bases, and 4 bases lay in between. The full variable domain, with the rest looked up from reference TRBV7-9 and TRBJ1-3, is DTGVSQNPRHKITKRGQNVTFRCDPISEHNRLYWYRQTLGQGPEFLTYFQNEAQLEKSRLLSDRFSAERPKGSFSTLEIQRTEQGDSAMYLCASSLDISGNTIYFGEGSWLTVV.

Regarding this clone: Within the sample, other DNA sequences also encode this same CDR3. The CDR3 protein is CASSLSRGGNQPQHF. CDR3 coding DNA: TGTGCCAGCAGCTTGTCACGAGGGGGCAATCAGCCCCAGCATTTT. The genes are TRBV5-8 and TRBJ1-5; possibly TRBD1 for D (5 bases). The germline V gene encodes CDR1 SGHTS and CDR2 YDEGEE. The CDR3 loop spans 15 amino acids. The germline V and J ends were trimmed by 1 base and 2 bases, with 10 bases remaining between them.

The chain links TRBV28 to TRBJ2-5; 11 nucleotides line up with TRBD2. J was trimmed by 5 bases and V by 3 bases; bases with no gene match: 2. Germline V gene sequence: CDR1 MDHEN, CDR2 SYDVKM. The CDR3 contains 14 residues. CDR3 nucleotide sequence: TGTGCCAGCAGTTTTAGCGGGGGGGGTGAGACCCAGTACTTC. Translation gives CASSFSGGGETQYF.

The chain employs TRBV9 and TRBJ2-1; 14 bases line up with TRBD2. CDR1 and CDR2 from the germline V gene are SGDLS and YYNGEE. CDR3 length equals 15 residues. Trimming took 9 bases from V and 4 from J; bases not matched to a gene: 6. In nucleotides, the CDR3 is TGTGCCACCCGGACTAGCGGGAGGCGTTACAATGAGCAGTTCTTC. It specifies CATRTSGRRYNEQFF.

V and J are TRBV19 and TRBJ2-2, with 8 bases aligning to TRBD2. V shed 10 bases and J 7 bases; nucleotides not matched to a gene: 14. This CDR3 is 15 amino acids long. Germline V gene lookup returns CDR1 LNHDA and CDR2 SQIVND (reference sequence). The CDR3 nucleotides are TGTGCCACCTCAACGGGGGGGCCAGCACTCGGGGAGCTGTTTTTT. It specifies CATSTGGPALGELFF.

The J gene is TRBJ1-2, the V gene TRBV7-3, with D unresolved. In germline, CDR1 is SGHTA, CDR2 FQGTGA. This CDR3 has 13 amino acids. Trimming pared 5 bases from V and 5 bases from J, leaving 12 bases between. This CDR3 is CASSQDPGYGYTF. DNA for the CDR3: TGTGCCAGCAGCCAGGACCCGGGTTATGGCTACACCTTC.

This chain uses TRBV28 with TRBJ1-4, with unresolved D. The CDR3 has 14 amino acids. Germline loops: CDR1 MDHEN, CDR2 SYDVKM. V lost 4 bases to trimming and J lost 7 bases, with 13 bases between them. CDR3 nucleotide sequence: TGTGCCAGCAGTTCTTACCGTGCGGGTGAAAAACTGTTTTTT. It codes for CASSSYRAGEKLFF.

In its sample, this clone was seen once. This chain links TRBV7-3 with TRBJ1-1, with 8 bases lining up with TRBD1. The CDR3 length is 14 residues. The V and J ends lost 5 bases and 4 bases, in that order; junction bases with no gene match: 6. Germline V lookup: CDR1 SGHTA, CDR2 FQGTGA. The CDR3: CASSPGGYGTEAFF. CDR3 DNA sequence: TGTGCCAGCAGCCCAGGGGGCTACGGCACTGAAGCTTTCTTT. The full variable domain, its missing parts supplied by reference TRBV7-3 and TRBJ1-1, is GAGVSQTPSNKVTEKGKYVELRCDPISGHTALYWYRQSLGQGPEFLIYFQGTGAADDSGLPNDRFFAVRPEGSVSTLKIQRTERGDSAVYLCASSPGGYGTEAFFGQGTRLTVV.

The chain uses TRBV6-5 and TRBJ1-1; TRBD1 matches at 8 bases. J lost 6 bases, V lost 0 bases, and 3 bases had no gene match. Germline CDR1 and CDR2: MNHEY and SVGAGI. There are 14 residues in the CDR3. The CDR3 spells CASSYSQGASEAFF. The CDR3 DNA follows: TGTGCCAGCAGTTACTCTCAGGGGGCGTCTGAAGCTTTCTTT.

The chain links TRBV30 to TRBJ2-5; D is unclear. CDR1 and CDR2 (germline): GTSNPN, SVGIG (reference sequence). The CDR3 covers 11 residues. V lost 4 bases to trimming and J lost 4 bases, with 7 bases between them. For the CDR3, the DNA is TGTGCCTGGACCGATCTAGAGACCCAGTACTTC. Translating it yields CAWTDLETQYF. Filled out from reference TRBV30 and TRBJ2-5, the complete variable domain reads SQTIHQWPATLVQPVGSPLSLECTVEGTSNPNLYWYRQAAGRGLQLLFYSVGIGQISSEVPQNLSASRPQDRQFILSSKKLLLSDSGFYLCAWTDLETQYFGPGTRLLVL.

This chain uses TRBV28 with TRBJ1-1; no firm D call. Germline V lookup: CDR1 MDHEN, CDR2 SYDVKM. V lost 9 bases and J lost 6, with 14 bases in between. The CDR3 loop spans 12 amino acids. The CDR3 spells CASSRKGAEAFF. The CDR3 DNA sequence: TGTGCCAGTAGCCGGAAGGGCGCTGAAGCTTTCTTT.

The CDR3 coding sequence is TGTGCCAGCAGTGATCGGCAAGAGCAGTACTTC. It yields the protein CASSDRQEQYF. The chain joins TRBV6-1 to TRBJ2-7, with unresolved D. V lost 3 bases and J lost 7, with 7 bases in between. This CDR3 contains 11 residues. CDR1 and CDR2 (germline): MNHNS, SASEGT.

This chain links TRBV11-2 with TRBJ2-7; D is possibly TRBD1 (5 bases). Per germline, CDR1 SGHAT and CDR2 FQNNGV. The V end lost 5 bases, the J end lost 6 bases, and 14 bases lay between the germline ends. The CDR3 has 13 amino acids. As DNA, the CDR3 is TGTGCCAGCAGCCTCCAGGGTTTCGGCGAGCAGTACTTC. Amino acids: CASSLQGFGEQYF.

The chain recombines TRBV7-9 with TRBJ2-3, with TRBD2 identical over 12 bases. The germline V gene encodes CDR1 SEHNR and CDR2 FQNEAQ (reference sequence). The CDR3 is 15 amino acids. Losses at the gene ends were 6 bases for V and 5 bases for J; bases not matched to a gene: 6. The CDR3 nucleotides read TGTGCCAGCAGGCCAGGACTAGCGGGGCGAGATACGCAGTATTTT. Translated, it gives CASRPGLAGRDTQYF.